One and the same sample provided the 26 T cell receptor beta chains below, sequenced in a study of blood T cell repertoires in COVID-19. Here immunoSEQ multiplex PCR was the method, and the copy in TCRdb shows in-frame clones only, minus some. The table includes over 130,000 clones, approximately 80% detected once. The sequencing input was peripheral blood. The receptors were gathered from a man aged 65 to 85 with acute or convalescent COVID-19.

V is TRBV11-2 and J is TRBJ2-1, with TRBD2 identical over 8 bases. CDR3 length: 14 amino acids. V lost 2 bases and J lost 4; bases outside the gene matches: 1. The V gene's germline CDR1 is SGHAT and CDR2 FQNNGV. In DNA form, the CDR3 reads TGTGCCAGCAGCTTACGACTAGCGTACAATGAGCAGTTCTTC. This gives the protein CASSLRLAYNEQFF.

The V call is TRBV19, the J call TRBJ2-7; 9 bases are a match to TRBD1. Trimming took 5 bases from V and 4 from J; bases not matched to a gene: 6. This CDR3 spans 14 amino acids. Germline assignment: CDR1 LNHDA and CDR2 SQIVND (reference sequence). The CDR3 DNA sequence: TGTGCCAGTAGTTTCCGGACAGGGGAATACGAGCAGTACTTC. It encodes CASSFRTGEYEQYF. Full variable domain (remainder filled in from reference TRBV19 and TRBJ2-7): DGGITQSPKYLFRKEGQNVTLSCEQNLNHDAMYWYRQDPGQGLRLIYYSQIVNDFQKGDIAEGYSVSREKKESFPLTVTSAQKNPTAFYLCASSFRTGEYEQYFGPGTRLTVT.

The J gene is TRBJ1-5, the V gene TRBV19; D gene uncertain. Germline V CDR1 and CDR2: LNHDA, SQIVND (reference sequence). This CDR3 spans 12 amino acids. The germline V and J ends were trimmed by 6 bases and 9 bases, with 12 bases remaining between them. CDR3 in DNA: TGTGCCAGTAGCAGAATAGAGGGGCCCCAGCATTTT. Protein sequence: CASSRIEGPQHF.

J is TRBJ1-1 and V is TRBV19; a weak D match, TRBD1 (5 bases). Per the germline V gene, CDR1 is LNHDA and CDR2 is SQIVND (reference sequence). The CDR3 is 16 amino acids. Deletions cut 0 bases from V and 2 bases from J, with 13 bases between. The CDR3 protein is CASSIEMGGTNTEAFF. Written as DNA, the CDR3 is TGTGCCAGTAGTATAGAGATGGGGGGAACAAACACTGAAGCTTTCTTT.

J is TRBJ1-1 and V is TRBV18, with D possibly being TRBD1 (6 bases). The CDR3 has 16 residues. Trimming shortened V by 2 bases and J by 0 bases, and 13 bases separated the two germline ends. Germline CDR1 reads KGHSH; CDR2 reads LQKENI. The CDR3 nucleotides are TGTGCCAGCTCACCATCCTACAGGGCGCTGAACACTGAAGCTTTCTTT. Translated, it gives CASSPSYRALNTEAFF.

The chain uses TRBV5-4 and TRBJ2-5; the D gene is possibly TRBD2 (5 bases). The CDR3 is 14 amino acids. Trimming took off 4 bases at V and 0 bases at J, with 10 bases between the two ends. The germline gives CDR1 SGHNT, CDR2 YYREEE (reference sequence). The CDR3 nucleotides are TGTGCCAGCAGCCCAGACTATTACCAAGAGACCCAGTACTTC. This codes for CASSPDYYQETQYF.

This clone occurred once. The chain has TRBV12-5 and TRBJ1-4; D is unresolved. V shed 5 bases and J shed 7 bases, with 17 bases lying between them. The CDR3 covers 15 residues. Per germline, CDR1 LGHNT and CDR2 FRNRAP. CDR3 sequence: CASGAGNEFGEKLFF. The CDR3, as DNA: TGTGCTAGTGGTGCGGGTAACGAATTCGGTGAAAAACTGTTTTTT.

The CDR3 DNA follows: TGTGCCAGCAGTTCCCGGACAGGGGGAGGTAATGAGCAGTTCTTC. Its translation is CASSSRTGGGNEQFF. The chain joins TRBV6-5 to TRBJ2-1; TRBD1 agrees at 10 bases. V trimming: 4 bases; J trimming: 7 bases; junction bases outside the gene matches: 7. Germline loops: CDR1 MNHEY, CDR2 SVGAGI. There are 15 residues in the CDR3.

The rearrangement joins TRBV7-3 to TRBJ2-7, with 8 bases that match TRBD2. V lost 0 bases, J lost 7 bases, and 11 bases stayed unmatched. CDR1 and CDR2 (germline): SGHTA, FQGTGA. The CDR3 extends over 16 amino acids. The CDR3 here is CASSLTGGASLREQYF. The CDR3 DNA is TGTGCCAGCAGCTTAACCGGGGGGGCGTCTTTGCGTGAGCAGTACTTC.

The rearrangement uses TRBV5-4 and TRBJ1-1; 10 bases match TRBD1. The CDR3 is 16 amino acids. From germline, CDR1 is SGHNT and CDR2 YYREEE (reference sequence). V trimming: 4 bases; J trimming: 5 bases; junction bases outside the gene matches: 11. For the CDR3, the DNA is TGTGCCAGCAGCCCGAGACCGGGACAGGGGAGTACTGAAGCTTTCTTT. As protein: CASSPRPGQGSTEAFF.

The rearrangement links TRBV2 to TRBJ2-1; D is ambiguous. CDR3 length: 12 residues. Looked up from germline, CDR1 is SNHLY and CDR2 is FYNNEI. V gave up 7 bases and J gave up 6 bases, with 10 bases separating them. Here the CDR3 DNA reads TGTGCCAGCAAGTTGGCACCCAATGAGCAGTTCTTC. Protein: CASKLAPNEQFF.

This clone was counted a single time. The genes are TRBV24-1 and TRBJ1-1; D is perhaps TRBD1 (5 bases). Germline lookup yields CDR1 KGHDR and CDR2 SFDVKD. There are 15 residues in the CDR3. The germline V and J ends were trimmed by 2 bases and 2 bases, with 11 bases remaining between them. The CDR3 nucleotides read TGTGCCACCAGTGATTCACAGACAGCCAACACTGAAGCTTTCTTT. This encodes CATSDSQTANTEAFF.

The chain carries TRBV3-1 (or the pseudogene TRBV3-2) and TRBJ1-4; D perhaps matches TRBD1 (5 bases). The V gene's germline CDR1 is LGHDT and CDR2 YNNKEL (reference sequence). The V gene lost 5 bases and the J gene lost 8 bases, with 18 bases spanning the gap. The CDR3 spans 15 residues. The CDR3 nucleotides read TGTGCCAGCAGCTTAGTTCGGCAGGGAGGCGAAAAACTGTTTTTT. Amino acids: CASSLVRQGGEKLFF.

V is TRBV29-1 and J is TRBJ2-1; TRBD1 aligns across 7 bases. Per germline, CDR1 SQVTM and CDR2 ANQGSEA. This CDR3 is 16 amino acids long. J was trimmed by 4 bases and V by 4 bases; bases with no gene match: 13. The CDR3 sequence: CSVGAGQVIGYNEQFF. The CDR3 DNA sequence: TGCAGCGTTGGGGCAGGACAGGTCATCGGGTACAATGAGCAGTTCTTC.

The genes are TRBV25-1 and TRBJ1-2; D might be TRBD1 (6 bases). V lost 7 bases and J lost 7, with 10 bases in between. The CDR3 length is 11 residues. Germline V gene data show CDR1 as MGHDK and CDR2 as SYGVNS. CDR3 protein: CASTQGTGYTF. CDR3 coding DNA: TGTGCCAGCACTCAGGGGACTGGCTACACCTTC.

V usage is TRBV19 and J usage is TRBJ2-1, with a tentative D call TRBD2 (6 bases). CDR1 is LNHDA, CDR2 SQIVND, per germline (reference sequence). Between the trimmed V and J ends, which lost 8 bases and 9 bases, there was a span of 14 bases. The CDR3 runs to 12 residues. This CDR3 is CASQWGEFEQFF. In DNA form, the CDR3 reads TGTGCCAGTCAATGGGGGGAGTTTGAGCAGTTCTTC.

The CDR3 DNA reads as TGTGCCAGCAGCAAAGCTTCTCGACAGGGTCCCTACGAGCAGTACTTC. Translated: CASSKASRQGPYEQYF. The gene calls are TRBV21-1 and TRBJ2-7; the table gives TRBD1 as D, unverified against the DNA. TRBV21-1 is tagged as a pseudogene. The CDR3 runs 16 residues.

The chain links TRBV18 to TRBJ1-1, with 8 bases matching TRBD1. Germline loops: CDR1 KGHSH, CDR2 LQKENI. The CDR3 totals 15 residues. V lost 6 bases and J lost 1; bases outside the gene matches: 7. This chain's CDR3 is CASSLSGTGNTEAFF. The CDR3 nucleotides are TGTGCCAGCTCGCTTTCCGGGACAGGGAACACTGAAGCTTTCTTT.

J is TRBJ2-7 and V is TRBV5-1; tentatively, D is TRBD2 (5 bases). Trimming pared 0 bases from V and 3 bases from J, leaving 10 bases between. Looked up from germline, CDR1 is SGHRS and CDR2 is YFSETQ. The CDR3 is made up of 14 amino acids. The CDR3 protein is CASSLDAGYYEQYF. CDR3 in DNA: TGCGCCAGCAGCTTGGACGCGGGTTACTACGAGCAGTACTTC.

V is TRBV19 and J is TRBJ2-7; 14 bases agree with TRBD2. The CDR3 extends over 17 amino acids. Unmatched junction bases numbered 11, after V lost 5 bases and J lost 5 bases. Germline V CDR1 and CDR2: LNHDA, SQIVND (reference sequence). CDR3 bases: TGTGCCAGTAGTTCAACTTTCGGGACTAGCGGGAGTCACGAGCAGTACTTC. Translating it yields CASSSTFGTSGSHEQYF.

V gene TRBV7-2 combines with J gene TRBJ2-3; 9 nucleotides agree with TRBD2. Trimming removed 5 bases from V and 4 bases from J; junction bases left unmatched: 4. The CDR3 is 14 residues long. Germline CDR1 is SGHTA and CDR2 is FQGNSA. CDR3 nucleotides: TGTGCCAGCAGCCATAGCGGGAGCGCAGATACGCAGTATTTT. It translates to CASSHSGSADTQYF.

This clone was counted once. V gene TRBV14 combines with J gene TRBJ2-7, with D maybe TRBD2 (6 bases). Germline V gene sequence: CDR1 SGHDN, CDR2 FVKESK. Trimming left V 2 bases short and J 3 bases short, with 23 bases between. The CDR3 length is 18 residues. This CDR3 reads CASSQQVLGAGGVYEQYF. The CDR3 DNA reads TGTGCCAGCAGCCAACAGGTTTTGGGAGCGGGTGGTGTCTACGAGCAGTACTTC.

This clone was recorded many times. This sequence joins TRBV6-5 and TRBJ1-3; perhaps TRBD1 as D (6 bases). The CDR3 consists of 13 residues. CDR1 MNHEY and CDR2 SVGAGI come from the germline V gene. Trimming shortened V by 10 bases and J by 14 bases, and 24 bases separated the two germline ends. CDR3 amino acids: CAIPTGMTGGLYF. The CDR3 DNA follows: TGTGCCATACCAACCGGTATGACAGGAGGACTATATTTT.

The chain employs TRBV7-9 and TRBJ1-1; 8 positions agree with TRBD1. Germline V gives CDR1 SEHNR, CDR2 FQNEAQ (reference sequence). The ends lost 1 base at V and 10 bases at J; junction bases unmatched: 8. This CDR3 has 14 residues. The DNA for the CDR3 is TGTGCCAGCAGCTTAGACACAGGGGGTGGTGTAGCTTTCTTT. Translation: CASSLDTGGGVAFF.

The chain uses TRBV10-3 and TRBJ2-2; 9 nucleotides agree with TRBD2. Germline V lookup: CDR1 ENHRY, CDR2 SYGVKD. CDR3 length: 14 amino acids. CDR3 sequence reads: CAISAGGPIGELFF. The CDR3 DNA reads TGTGCAATCTCGGCGGGAGGGCCGATCGGGGAGCTGTTTTTT.

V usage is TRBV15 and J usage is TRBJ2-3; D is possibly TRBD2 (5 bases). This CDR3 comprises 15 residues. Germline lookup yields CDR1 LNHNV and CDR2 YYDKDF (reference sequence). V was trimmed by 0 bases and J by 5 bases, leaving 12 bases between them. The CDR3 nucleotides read TGTGCCACCAGCAGAGATGGATTGAGGGAAGATACGCAGTATTTT. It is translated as CATSRDGLREDTQYF.